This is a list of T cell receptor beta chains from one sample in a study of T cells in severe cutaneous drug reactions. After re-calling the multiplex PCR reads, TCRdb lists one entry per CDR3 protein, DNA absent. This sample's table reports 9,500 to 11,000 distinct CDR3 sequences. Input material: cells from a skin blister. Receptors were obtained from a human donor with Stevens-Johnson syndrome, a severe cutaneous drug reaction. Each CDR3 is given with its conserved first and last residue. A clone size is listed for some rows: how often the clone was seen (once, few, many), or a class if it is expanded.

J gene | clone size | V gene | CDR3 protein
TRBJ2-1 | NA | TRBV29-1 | CSVASGRVGYNEQFF
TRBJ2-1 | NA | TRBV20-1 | CSAPPLGPGTYNEQFF
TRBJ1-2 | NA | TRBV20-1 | CSVGETYGYTF
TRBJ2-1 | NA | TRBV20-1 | CSARDRRFGGAPYNEQFF
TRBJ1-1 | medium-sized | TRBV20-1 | CSAISGFTEAFF
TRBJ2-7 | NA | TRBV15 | CATSSRRDSSYEQYF
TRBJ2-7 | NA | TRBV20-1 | CSARDYLAYEQYF
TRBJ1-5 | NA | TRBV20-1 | CSAPGRGKNQPQHF
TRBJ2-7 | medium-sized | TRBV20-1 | CSAPRTGFEQYF
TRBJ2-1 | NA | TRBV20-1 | CSARDQAGGLSYNEQFF
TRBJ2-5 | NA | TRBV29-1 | CSVEKLIQETQYF
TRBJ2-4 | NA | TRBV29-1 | CSVELQAKNIQYF
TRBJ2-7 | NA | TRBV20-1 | CSARDQGIYEQYF
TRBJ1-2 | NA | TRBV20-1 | CSAPGQVYGGYTF
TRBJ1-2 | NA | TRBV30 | CAWIGTGVYGYTF
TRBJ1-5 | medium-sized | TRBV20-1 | CSASPSDYSNQPQHF
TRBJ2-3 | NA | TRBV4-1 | CASSHYSGSGGDTQYF
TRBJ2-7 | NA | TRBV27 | CASRLTGPYYEQYF
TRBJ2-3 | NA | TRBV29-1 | CSVEEPSGRAPTDTQYF
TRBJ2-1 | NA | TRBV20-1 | CSARDWALAGGHNEQFF
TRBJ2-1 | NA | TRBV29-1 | CSAPTSGGYNEQFF
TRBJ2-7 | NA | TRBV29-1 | CSVLRVLPYEQYF
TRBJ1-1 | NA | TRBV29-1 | CSTGGGNTEAFF
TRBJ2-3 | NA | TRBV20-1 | CSAQVSGSSPDTQYF
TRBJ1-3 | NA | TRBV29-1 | CSVREISGNTIYF
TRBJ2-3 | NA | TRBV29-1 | CSVEDSIADTQYF
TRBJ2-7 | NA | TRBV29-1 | CSAQGRGSSYEQYF
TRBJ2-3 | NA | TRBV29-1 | CSTRTSGSYTDTQYF
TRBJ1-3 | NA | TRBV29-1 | CSVSGGSTGNTIYF
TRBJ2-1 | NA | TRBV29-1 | CSVELAGGGEQFF
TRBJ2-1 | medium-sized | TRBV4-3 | CASSHTYNEQFF
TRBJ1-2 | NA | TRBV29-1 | CSVHQGARAHGYTF
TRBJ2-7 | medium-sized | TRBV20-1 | CSAQPGLKIPGEQYF
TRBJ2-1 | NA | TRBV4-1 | CASRTTGLNNEQFF
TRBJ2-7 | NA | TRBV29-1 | CSVEGQGYEQYF
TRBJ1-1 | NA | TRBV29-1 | CSVEDLRGTYTEAFF
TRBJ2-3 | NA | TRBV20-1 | CSARDLQTDTQYF
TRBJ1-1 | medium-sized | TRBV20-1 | CSASETGGHTEAFF
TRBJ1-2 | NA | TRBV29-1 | CSVGAADTDYGYTF
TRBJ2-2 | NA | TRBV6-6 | CASSYNGLSGTTGELFF
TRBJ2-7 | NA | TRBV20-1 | CSYNLDAAEYF
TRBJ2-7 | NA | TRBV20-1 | CSADSGSGYEQYF
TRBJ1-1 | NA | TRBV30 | CAWSMGQLEAFF
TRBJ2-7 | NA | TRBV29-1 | CSVEDDGGKDEQYF
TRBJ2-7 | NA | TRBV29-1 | CSVEGRTSGRIEQYF
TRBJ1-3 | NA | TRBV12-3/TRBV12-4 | CASSFWGKTGNTIYF
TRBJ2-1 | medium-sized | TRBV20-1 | CSARDPGLADNEQFF
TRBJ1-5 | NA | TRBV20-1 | CSAQPGQRNQPQHF
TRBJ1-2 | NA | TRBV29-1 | CSVEDQDRGYGYTF
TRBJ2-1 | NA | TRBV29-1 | CSVEALAASSYNEQFF
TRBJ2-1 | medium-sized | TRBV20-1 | CSAPGTSGKNLGQFF
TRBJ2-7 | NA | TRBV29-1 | CSVGGLQLREQYF
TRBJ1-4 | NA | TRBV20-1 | CSARTGTNEKLFF
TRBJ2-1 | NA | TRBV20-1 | CSATSGGHNEQFF
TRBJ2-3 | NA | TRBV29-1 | CSVEDLIRATDTQYF